The TCR beta chain under discussion was sequenced for a study of shared clonotypes between healthy human individuals (dated by TCRdb to 2018 to 2020). About the study as a whole: A few men and a couple of women, aged 18 to 49 years, made up the cohort. Leukapheresis yielded between about 0.85 and 10 billion PBMCs per donor. Different laboratories and diverse techniques were used to prepare libraries and sequence TCR repertoires, to increase sequencing depth and limit assay-specific biases. To estimate repertoire size and how much clonotype sharing occurs between individuals, the study deeply sequenced the blood TCR repertoires of roughly 5 healthy adults. For each donor, CD4 naive and CD4 memory were each run on three plates, CD8 naive on two plates, and CD8 memory on one plate.

Using the deep immunoSEQ assay, multiplex PCR amplified TCR CDR3 regions from genomic DNA. Extracted genomic DNA from each cell subset was distributed evenly across all wells of several immunoSEQ 96-well plates, and each plate was treated as a replicate. For sorted subsets, each replicate PCR was loaded with 200 ng genomic DNA, equivalent to about 30,000 T cell genomes. Purified libraries were quantified with a Qubit 3.0 fluorometer, sized on a Bioanalyzer 2100, and re-quantified with the KAPA Library Quantification kit. Every immunoSEQ 96-well plate was sequenced on a dedicated single-read 150-cycle Illumina NextSeq 550 flow cell. Processing in the source paper ran as follows. Because the immunoSEQ output included only junctional sequences and no quality scores, the filtering could not be the same as the filtering used for full-length reads. Sequences were annotated with PyIR, a Python wrapper for IgBLAST v1.9, using IMGT germline references to assign V/J genes and CDR3. Reads were removed for weak V/J assignments (E-value above 1e-6), missing CDR3, stop codons, out-of-frame junctions, or ambiguous translated residues. V3J clonotypes were defined as sequences sharing the same inferred V gene, J gene, and CDR3 amino acid sequence. To compute the percentage overlap between repertoires, the number of shared unique clonotypes was divided by the size of the smaller repertoire. Richness of each repertoire was evaluated using RTK rarefaction, the Chao1 estimator, and Recon v2.1 estimates of unobserved clonotypes. OLGA was used to compute generation probabilities for all TCRbeta clonotypes that the gDNA method yielded from a few donors. TCRdb took over this immuneACCESS table, retaining in-frame rearrangements with V and J assigned. Such tables are incomplete; in checked studies, under half of the missing clones stem from an unresolved V gene, and the remainder is unexplained. V and J calls and clone size follow that table, whereas D and trimming were derived from the DNA. This sample gives 1.5 million to 2.5 million clones in total; roughly 95% of them show up just once. The leading ten clones occupy around 1% of the sample.

With respect to this clone: Its cognate antigen has yet to be identified. The record has no base qualities; no much larger clone is one base away.

CD8 naive samples were CD45RO-negative cells positively selected for CCR7, giving a CD45RA+CCR7+ population that excluded TemRA cells. The donors were healthy, HIV-negative adults who had no recently reported acute infections or vaccinations. Every donor was a Caucasian adult residing in Nashville, Tennessee, USA. Blood was obtained by leukapheresis, after which PBMCs were separated by Ficoll-Histopaque density gradient centrifugation and cryopreserved in liquid nitrogen vapor phase. Analytical flow cytometry was used to check the purity and quantity of each magnetically sorted T cell population. Genomic DNA was isolated from each sorted fraction and quantified by UV absorbance on a Nanodrop 2000c. Relative to germline, V is 6 bases shorter and J is 9 bases shorter, with 14 bases between their ends. Reading the germline V gene (reference sequence) gives CDR1 MNHEY and CDR2 SMNVEV. CDR3 length: 13 amino acids, cysteine to phenylalanine. Kept here is only the CDR3 DNA, which spans 39 bases and is read in frame from base 1.

Results and caveats for the whole study, not just this receptor: Compared with non-shared clonotypes, the clonotypes found in all four sorted-subset donors had higher generation probabilities. Because the study included a small number of donors, the genetic and exposure-history diversity represented was limited. Based on pairwise subsampling, the degree of clonotype sharing among donors was expected to be affected by sequencing depth. Rarefaction of sorted-subset datasets indicated incomplete sequencing despite the large sequencing depth. Sharing across a few donors was observed for around 5% of naive CD4, about 4% of naive CD8, over 2% of memory CD4, and about 0.39% of memory CD8 clonotypes. Sampling was limited to blood, and TCR repertoires in tissue likely differ from TCR repertoires in blood. Naive subsets generally had larger estimated clonotype richness than memory subsets.

The chain is made from TRBV27 and TRBJ2-2; the D gene is unclear. The clonotype comes from a man aged 18 to 29 in good health. The sequenced material came from naive CD8+ T cells sorted from blood. The sample's cell subset or site label, decoded: CD45RA+CCR7+. The CDR3 region reads CASSPSLWRELFF. The nucleotides read TGTGCCAGCAGCCCTTCCCTGTGGCGGGAGCTGTTTTTT.